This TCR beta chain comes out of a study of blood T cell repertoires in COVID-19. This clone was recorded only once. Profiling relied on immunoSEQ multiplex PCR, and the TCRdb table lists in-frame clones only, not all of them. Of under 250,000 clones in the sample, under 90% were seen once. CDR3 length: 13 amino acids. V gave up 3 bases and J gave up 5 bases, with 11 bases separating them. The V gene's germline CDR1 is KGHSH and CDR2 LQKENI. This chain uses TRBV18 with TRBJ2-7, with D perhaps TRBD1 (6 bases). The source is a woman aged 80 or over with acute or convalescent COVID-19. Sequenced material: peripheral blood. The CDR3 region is CASSPQAGDEQYF. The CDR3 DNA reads TGTGCCAGCTCACCCCAAGCAGGGGACGAGCAGTACTTC.